The 32 T cell receptor beta chains in this list originate from one sample, sequenced in a study of graft-versus-host responses after intestinal transplantation. The assay was immunoSEQ multiplex PCR, and TCRdb's table has in-frame clones only and misses some. The sample has 20,000 to 25,000 clones, 40% seen once. The sequences come from alloreactive CD4+ T cells from a mixed lymphocyte reaction culture, collected before intestinal transplant. The subset denotes: CFSE-low proliferating T cells sorted from approximately six-day pre-transplant mixed lymphocyte reaction (GvH or HvG direction). These receptor sequences come from a human patient who received an intestinal transplant.

The chain recombines TRBV4-2 with TRBJ2-1; the match to TRBD2 covers 8 bases. Losses at the gene ends were 3 bases for V and 6 bases for J; bases not matched to a gene: 16. The germline gives CDR1 LGHNA, CDR2 YNFKEQ. This CDR3 spans 18 amino acids. This CDR3 reads CASSHPTLGGGLSNEQFF. Written as DNA, the CDR3 is TGTGCCAGCAGCCACCCCACCCTGGGCGGGGGGTTATCCAATGAGCAGTTCTTC.

This clone was seen only a few times. The J gene is TRBJ2-3, the V gene TRBV4-2; 8 bases line up with TRBD2. There are 16 residues in the CDR3. J lost 6 bases, V lost 4 bases, and 12 bases had no gene match. Germline CDR1 is LGHNA and CDR2 is YNFKEQ. CDR3 sequence: CASSPRGTSGTDTQYF. The CDR3 nucleotides are TGTGCCAGCAGCCCGAGGGGTACTAGCGGTACGGATACGCAGTATTTT.

The sample holds a few counts of this clone. The chain is built from TRBV19 and TRBJ1-1, with TRBD1 identical over 9 bases. CDR1 and CDR2 (germline): LNHDA, SQIVND (reference sequence). The CDR3 sequence is 12 residues long. Germline trimming cut 5 bases from V and 11 bases from J; bases unmatched to any gene: 6. CDR3 loop: CASSPGTGKAFF. CDR3 bases: TGTGCCAGTAGTCCCGGGACAGGGAAGGCTTTCTTT.

In this sample, this clone turned up a few times. The gene calls are TRBV6-1 and TRBJ1-4; the D gene is possibly TRBD1 (5 bases). V shed 4 bases and J shed 7 bases, with 16 bases lying between them. The CDR3 runs 15 residues. Germline V gene lookup returns CDR1 MNHNS and CDR2 SASEGT. CDR3 nucleotide sequence: TGTGCCAGCAGTGCCATGGGGCTAAACCCTGAAAAACTGTTTTTT. Protein sequence: CASSAMGLNPEKLFF.

The chain uses TRBV4-1 and TRBJ2-7, with 10 bases lining up with TRBD2. CDR3 size: 15 residues. The V gene's germline CDR1 is MGHRA and CDR2 YSYEKL. Trimming at V came to 1 base and at J to 4 bases, leaving 4 bases not matched to a gene. CDR3 nucleotides: TGCGCCAGCAGCCAAGCGACTAGCGGGTATTACGAGCAGTACTTC. This encodes CASSQATSGYYEQYF.

The rearrangement joins TRBV11-1 to TRBJ2-6; no firm D call. V was cut by 5 bases and J by 2 bases, with 13 bases left in between. The CDR3 spans 16 residues. Germline assignment: CDR1 SGHAT and CDR2 FQDESV (reference sequence). The CDR3 protein is CASSLYMVAGANVLTF. CDR3 nucleotides: TGTGCCAGCAGCCTTTACATGGTGGCTGGGGCCAACGTCCTGACTTTC.

The rearrangement links TRBV30 to TRBJ1-5; 10 nucleotides align to TRBD1. The V gene end was trimmed by 5 bases and the J gene end by 7 bases; junction bases not matched to a gene: 5. Germline CDR1 is GTSNPN and CDR2 is SVGIG (reference sequence). This CDR3 has 13 residues. The CDR3 nucleotides read TGTGCCTGGGGACAGGGGGTTTTACAGCCCCAGCATTTT. It encodes CAWGQGVLQPQHF.

This clone was observed a few times. This chain connects TRBV6-5 to TRBJ1-6; TRBD1 matches 7 bases. This CDR3 contains 15 residues. After removal of 7 bases from V and 3 bases from J, the junction contained 6 bases not matched to a gene. Germline values: CDR1 MNHEY, CDR2 SVGAGI. DNA for the CDR3: TGTGCCAGCAAGGACAGGCCCTTCTATAATTCACCCCTCCACTTT. Residues: CASKDRPFYNSPLHF.

This clone was picked up a small number of times. The chain couples TRBV5-1 to TRBJ2-1; 9 bases agree with TRBD2. The length of the CDR3 is 17 residues. Trimming at V came to 3 bases and at J to 8 bases, leaving 15 bases not matched to a gene. Germline CDR1 and CDR2: SGHRS and YFSETQ. CDR3 in amino acids: CASSSGGGRATGDEQFF. CDR3 bases: TGCGCCAGCAGCTCCGGGGGCGGGAGGGCCACGGGTGATGAGCAGTTCTTC.

The V and J genes are TRBV5-6 and TRBJ2-1; D not certain. Germline V gene sequence: CDR1 SGHDT, CDR2 YYEEEE. V was trimmed by 4 bases and J by 4 bases, leaving 3 bases between them. The CDR3 is 11 amino acids. The CDR3 spells CASSRYNEQFF. Here the CDR3 DNA reads TGTGCCAGCAGCCGTTACAATGAGCAGTTCTTC.

This clone was counted between two and nine times. This chain joins TRBV5-1 and TRBJ2-1, with a tentative D call TRBD1 (6 bases). V was clipped by 1 base and J by 6 bases, with 14 bases between them. Germline CDR1 is SGHRS and CDR2 is YFSETQ. The CDR3 runs 15 residues. CDR3 sequence: CASSLTVQGTNEQFF. CDR3 sequence (DNA): TGCGCCAGCAGCTTGACGGTTCAGGGGACCAATGAGCAGTTCTTC.

The V call is TRBV5-1, the J call TRBJ1-2, with D unclear. This CDR3 is 13 amino acids long. Deletions cut 2 bases from V and 4 bases from J, with 9 bases between. From germline, CDR1 is SGHRS and CDR2 YFSETQ. The CDR3 sequence: CASSFDGGYGYTF. As DNA, the CDR3 is TGCGCCAGCAGCTTCGACGGAGGCTATGGCTACACCTTC.

This chain connects TRBV5-6 to TRBJ2-1; TRBD1 agrees at 9 bases. Germline V gene data show CDR1 as SGHDT and CDR2 as YYEEEE. Unmatched junction bases numbered 2, after V lost 2 bases and J lost 14 bases. This CDR3 is built from 11 residues. CDR3 sequence (DNA): TGTGCCAGCAGCTTCCGGGACAGGGAGTTCTTC. It yields the protein CASSFRDREFF. Looking up the rest from reference TRBV5-6 and TRBJ2-1 gives the full variable domain: DAGVTQSPTHLIKTRGQQVTLRCSPKSGHDTVSWYQQALGQGPQFIFQYYEEEERQRGNFPDRFSGHQFPNYSSELNVNALLLGDSALYLCASSFRDREFFGPGTRLTVL.

This clone has more than one count but fewer than ten. The V gene is TRBV2, the J gene TRBJ2-6; TRBD1 matches at 9 bases. The CDR3 has 14 amino acids. V lost 9 bases and J lost 3; bases outside the gene matches: 3. Germline lookup yields CDR1 SNHLY and CDR2 FYNNEI. CDR3 in DNA: TGTGCCAGTACAGGGGGCTTTGGGGCCAACGTCCTGACTTTC. Its translation is CASTGGFGANVLTF.

The V call is TRBV2, the J call TRBJ1-6; D is perhaps TRBD1 (6 bases). The CDR3 sequence is 15 residues long. The germline V and J ends were trimmed by 1 base and 9 bases, with 13 bases remaining between them. The V gene's germline CDR1 is SNHLY and CDR2 FYNNEI. CDR3 coding DNA: TGTGCCAGCAGTGAAGAAGGGGGGGCGAGTTCACCCCTCCACTTT. Its protein product is CASSEEGGASSPLHF.

This clone occurred a few times. The V call is TRBV7-2, the J call TRBJ2-5; D may be TRBD1 (5 bases). Per germline, CDR1 SGHTA and CDR2 FQGNSA. Trimming took off 3 bases at V and 3 bases at J, with 8 bases between the two ends. This CDR3 contains 13 residues. For the CDR3, the DNA is TGTGCCAGCAGCTTCGGCAGGGAAGAGACCCAGTACTTC. Protein sequence: CASSFGREETQYF.

This clone was seen more than once but under ten times. J is TRBJ2-7 and V is TRBV4-3; 7 nucleotides align to TRBD1. V was clipped by 0 bases and J by 2 bases; unmatched bases: 4. Germline values: CDR1 LGHNA, CDR2 YSLEER. The CDR3 length is 15 residues. CDR3 sequence reads: CASSQDTGAPYEQYF. CDR3 in DNA: TGCGCCAGCAGCCAAGATACAGGGGCCCCCTACGAGCAGTACTTC.

This clone turned up a few times. V is TRBV5-6 and J is TRBJ2-5, with 10 positions matching TRBD1. The V gene end was trimmed by 2 bases and the J gene end by 5 bases; junction bases not matched to a gene: 18. This CDR3 contains 19 residues. The germline V gene encodes CDR1 SGHDT and CDR2 YYEEEE. The chain's CDR3 is CASSLVWNRDRGLGETQYF. CDR3 in DNA: TGTGCCAGCAGCTTAGTTTGGAACCGGGACAGGGGTTTAGGCGAGACCCAGTACTTC.

This chain joins TRBV5-1 and TRBJ2-2, with 8 bases fitting TRBD1. CDR1 and CDR2 from the germline V gene are SGHRS and YFSETQ. V lost 0 bases, J lost 7 bases, and 8 bases stayed unmatched. This CDR3 comprises 16 residues. CDR3 in DNA: TGCGCCAGCAGCTTGGATCCAGGGGGCGGATTCGGGGAGCTGTTTTTT. Protein: CASSLDPGGGFGELFF. The full variable domain, rest sourced from reference TRBV5-1 and TRBJ2-2, is KAGVTQTPRYLIKTRGQQVTLSCSPISGHRSVSWYQQTPGQGLQFLFEYFSETQRNKGNFPGRFSGRQFSNSRSEMNVSTLELGDSALYLCASSLDPGGGFGELFFGEGSRLTVL.

This CDR3 reads CASSSDASLGYTF. The CDR3 DNA reads TGTGCCAGCAGTAGTGATGCTAGTTTGGGCTACACCTTC. The V gene is TRBV7-9, the J gene TRBJ1-2, with D unresolved. Germline V gene lookup returns CDR1 SEHNR and CDR2 FQNEAQ (reference sequence). The CDR3 has 13 amino acids. V was clipped by 6 bases and J by 8 bases, with 16 bases between them.

This rearrangement joins TRBV11-3 to TRBJ1-2; no definite D call. CDR3 length: 13 amino acids. Germline-derived CDR1 and CDR2 are SGHNT and YENEEA. Trimming shortened V by 4 bases and J by 5 bases, and 11 bases separated the two germline ends. In DNA form, the CDR3 reads TGTGCCAGCAGCTCGGCGGGCATTTATGGCTACACCTTC. Translating gives CASSSAGIYGYTF.

The CDR3 reads CASKTGNNEQFF. DNA of the CDR3: TGTGCCAGTAAGACAGGCAACAATGAGCAGTTCTTC. The V and J genes are TRBV2 and TRBJ2-1; tentative D call: TRBD1 (6 bases). CDR3 length: 12 residues. Trimming cost V 9 bases and J 5 bases, with 11 bases left between them. Germline V gives CDR1 SNHLY, CDR2 FYNNEI.

This clone has a handful of counts. V and J are TRBV30 and TRBJ2-7; no clear D gene. V shed 2 bases and J shed 7 bases, with 15 bases lying between them. This CDR3 spans 13 amino acids. In germline, CDR1 is GTSNPN, CDR2 SVGIG (reference sequence). In nucleotides, the CDR3 is TGTGCCTGGAGTCTTACTTTCCTAGGAGAGCAGTACTTC. Translation gives CAWSLTFLGEQYF.

The table lists this clone with a few counts. J is TRBJ1-6 and V is TRBV2; maybe TRBD1 (5 bases). This CDR3 has 16 residues. CDR1 and CDR2 from the germline V gene are SNHLY and FYNNEI. The V end lost 1 base, the J end lost 10 bases, and 17 bases lay between the germline ends. In DNA form, the CDR3 reads TGTGCCAGCAGTGAAGGAGGAAGGGGCGCAGGGTCACCCCTCCACTTT. Protein product: CASSEGGRGAGSPLHF.

The CDR3 region is CASRSPGQENEKLFF. CDR3 DNA sequence: TGTGCCAGCAGGTCACCGGGACAGGAGAATGAAAAACTGTTTTTT. V is TRBV28 and J is TRBJ1-4, with 8 bases identical to TRBD1. The CDR3 is 15 residues long. Germline-derived CDR1 and CDR2 are MDHEN and SYDVKM. V was pared by 6 bases and J by 5 bases, with 8 bases of the junction left unmatched.

The gene calls are TRBV4-3 and TRBJ1-1; D may be TRBD1 (6 bases). V was trimmed by 0 bases and J by 5 bases, leaving 13 bases between them. Germline-derived CDR1 and CDR2 are LGHNA and YSLEER. The CDR3 consists of 15 residues. The CDR3 nucleotides are TGCGCCAGCAGCCAAGAGTACACAGGGAGAACTGAAGCTTTCTTT. Translating it yields CASSQEYTGRTEAFF.

V gene TRBV21-1 combines with J gene TRBJ2-4; no DNA check was done on the table's D call, TRBD1. TRBV21-1 is described as a pseudogene. The CDR3 contains 15 residues. In nucleotides, the CDR3 is TGTGCCAGCAGCAAAGCACAGATTATAAAAAACATTCAGTACTTC. Translation gives CASSKAQIIKNIQYF.

By proportion, this clone is medium-sized (0.01 to 0.1%). In DNA, the CDR3 is TGTGCCAGCAGCTTGGCCGGGACAGGGAGTGAAAAACTGTTTTTT. Protein product: CASSLAGTGSEKLFF. The chain joins TRBV5-5 to TRBJ1-4; 9 bases line up with TRBD1. The germline V gene encodes CDR1 SGHKS and CDR2 YYEKEE (reference sequence). The CDR3 covers 15 residues. V shed 0 bases, J shed 7 bases, and the junction held 4 bases outside the gene matches.

The V and J genes are TRBV4-2 and TRBJ1-5; possible D gene TRBD1, 6 bases. Trimming stripped 7 bases from V and 0 bases from J, with 16 bases between. The CDR3 has 16 residues. CDR1 is LGHNA, CDR2 YNFKEQ, per germline. DNA for the CDR3: TGTGCCAGCAAACAGGGAGTGGGGTATAGCAATCAGCCCCAGCATTTT. Protein product: CASKQGVGYSNQPQHF.

This clone was observed a handful of times. This sequence joins TRBV7-2 and TRBJ1-6; unclear D gene. The ends were cut back, 2 bases at V and 7 bases at J, with 12 bases in the middle. Germline CDR1 and CDR2: SGHTA and FQGNSA. CDR3 length equals 15 residues. The CDR3 here is CASSLTVFWNSPLHF. Here the CDR3 DNA reads TGTGCCAGCAGCTTAACGGTCTTCTGGAATTCACCCCTCCACTTT.

The chain joins TRBV19 to TRBJ2-2; 12 bases line up with TRBD2. V shed 9 bases, J shed 8 bases, and the junction held 10 bases outside the gene matches. The CDR3 runs to 15 residues. Germline V gene lookup returns CDR1 LNHDA and CDR2 SQIVND (reference sequence). This CDR3 reads CASNGLAGRRGELFF. The CDR3, as DNA: TGTGCCAGCAACGGACTAGCGGGACGACGAGGGGAGCTGTTTTTT. Filled out from reference TRBV19 and TRBJ2-2, the complete variable domain reads DGGITQSPKYLFRKEGQNVTLSCEQNLNHDAMYWYRQDPGQGLRLIYYSQIVNDFQKGDIAEGYSVSREKKESFPLTVTSAQKNPTAFYLCASNGLAGRRGELFFGEGSRLTVL.

This clone was seen a few times. The chain has TRBV15 and TRBJ1-1; D might be TRBD1 (5 bases). The V end lost 0 bases, the J end lost 5 bases, and 10 bases lay between the germline ends. Per the germline V gene, CDR1 is LNHNV and CDR2 is YYDKDF (reference sequence). The CDR3 loop spans 14 amino acids. CDR3 sequence: CATSRDRGRTEAFF. CDR3 bases: TGTGCCACCAGCAGAGATAGGGGAAGGACTGAAGCTTTCTTT.